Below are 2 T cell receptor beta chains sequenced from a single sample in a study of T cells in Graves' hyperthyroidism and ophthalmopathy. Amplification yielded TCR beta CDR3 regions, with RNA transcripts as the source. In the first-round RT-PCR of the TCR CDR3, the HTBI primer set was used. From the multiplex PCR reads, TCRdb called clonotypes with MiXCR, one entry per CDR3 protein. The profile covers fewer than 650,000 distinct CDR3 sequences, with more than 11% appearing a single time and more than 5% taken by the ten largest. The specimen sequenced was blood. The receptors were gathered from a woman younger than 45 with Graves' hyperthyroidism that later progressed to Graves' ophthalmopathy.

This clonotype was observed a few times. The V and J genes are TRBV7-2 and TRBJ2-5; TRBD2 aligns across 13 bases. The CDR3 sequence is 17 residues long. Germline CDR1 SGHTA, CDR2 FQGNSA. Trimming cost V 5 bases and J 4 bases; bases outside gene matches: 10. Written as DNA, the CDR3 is TGTGCCAGCAGCACCCTGCCGGGACTAGCGGGGATAGAGACCCAGTACTTC. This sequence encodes CASSTLPGLAGIETQYF.

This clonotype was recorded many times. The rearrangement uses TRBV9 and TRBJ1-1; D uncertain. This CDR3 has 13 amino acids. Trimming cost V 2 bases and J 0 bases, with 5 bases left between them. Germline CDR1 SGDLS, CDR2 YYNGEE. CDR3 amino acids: CASSVDMNTEAFF. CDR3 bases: TGTGCCAGCAGCGTTGATATGAACACTGAAGCTTTCTTT.